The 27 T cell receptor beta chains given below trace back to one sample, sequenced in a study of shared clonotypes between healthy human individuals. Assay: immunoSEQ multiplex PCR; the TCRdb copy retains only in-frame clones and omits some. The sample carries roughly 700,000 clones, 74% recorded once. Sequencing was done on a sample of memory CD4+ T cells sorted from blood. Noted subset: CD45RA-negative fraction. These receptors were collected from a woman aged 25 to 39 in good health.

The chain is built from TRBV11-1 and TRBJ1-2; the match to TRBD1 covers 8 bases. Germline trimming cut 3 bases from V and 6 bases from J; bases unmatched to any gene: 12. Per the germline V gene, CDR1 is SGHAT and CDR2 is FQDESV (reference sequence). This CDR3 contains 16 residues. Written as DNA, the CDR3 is TGTGCCAGCAGCTTGGGGGGACAGGCGAGTTTGGATGGCTACACCTTC. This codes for CASSLGGQASLDGYTF.

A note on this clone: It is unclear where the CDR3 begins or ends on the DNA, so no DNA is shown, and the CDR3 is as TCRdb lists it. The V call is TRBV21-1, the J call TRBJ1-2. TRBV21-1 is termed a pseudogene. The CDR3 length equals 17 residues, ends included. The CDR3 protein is CASSKALWGRGNYGYTF.

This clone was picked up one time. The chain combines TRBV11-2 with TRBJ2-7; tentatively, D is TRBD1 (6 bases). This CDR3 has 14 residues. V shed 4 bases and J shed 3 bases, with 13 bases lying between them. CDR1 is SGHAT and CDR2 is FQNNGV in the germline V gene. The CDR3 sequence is CASSYPGQDYEQYF. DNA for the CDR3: TGTGCCAGCAGCTACCCGGGACAAGACTACGAGCAGTACTTC. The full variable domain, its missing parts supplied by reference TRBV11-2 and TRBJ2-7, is EAGVAQSPRYKIIEKRQSVAFWCNPISGHATLYWYQQILGQGPKLLIQFQNNGVVDDSQLPKDRFSAERLKGVDSTLKIQPAKLEDSAVYLCASSYPGQDYEQYFGPGTRLTVT.

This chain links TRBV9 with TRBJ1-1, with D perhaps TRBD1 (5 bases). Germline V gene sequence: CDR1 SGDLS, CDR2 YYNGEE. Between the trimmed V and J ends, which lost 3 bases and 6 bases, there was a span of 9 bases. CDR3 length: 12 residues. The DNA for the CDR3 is TGTGCCAGCAGCGCGCAGGGTTCTGAAGCTTTCTTT. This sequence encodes CASSAQGSEAFF. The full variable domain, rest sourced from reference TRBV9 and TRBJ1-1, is DSGVTQTPKHLITATGQRVTLRCSPRSGDLSVYWYQQSLDQGLQFLIQYYNGEERAKGNILERFSAQQFPDLHSELNLSSLELGDSALYFCASSAQGSEAFFGQGTRLTVV.

CDR3 in amino acids: CASSQSRGQGNSPLHF. The CDR3 DNA reads as TGCGCCAGCAGCCAATCACGCGGACAGGGGAATTCACCCCTCCACTTT. The chain links TRBV4-1 to TRBJ1-6; TRBD1 aligns across 9 bases. From germline, CDR1 is MGHRA and CDR2 YSYEKL. V lost 2 bases, J lost 7 bases, and 6 bases stayed unmatched. CDR3 size: 16 residues.

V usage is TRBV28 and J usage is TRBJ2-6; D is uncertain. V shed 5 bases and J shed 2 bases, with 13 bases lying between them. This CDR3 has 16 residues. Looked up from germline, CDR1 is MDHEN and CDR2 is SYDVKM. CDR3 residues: CASSGQTKAGANVLTF. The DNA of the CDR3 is TGTGCCAGCAGTGGGCAGACCAAGGCTGGGGCCAACGTCCTGACTTTC.

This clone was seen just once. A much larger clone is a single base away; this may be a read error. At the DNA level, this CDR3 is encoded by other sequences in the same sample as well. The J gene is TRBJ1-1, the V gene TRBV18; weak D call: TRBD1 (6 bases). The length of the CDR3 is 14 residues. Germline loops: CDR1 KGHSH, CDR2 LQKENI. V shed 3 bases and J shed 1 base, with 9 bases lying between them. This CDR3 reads CASSPQGSNTEAFF. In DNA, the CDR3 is TGTGCCAGCTCACCTCAGGGGTCGAACACTGAAGCTTTCTTT.

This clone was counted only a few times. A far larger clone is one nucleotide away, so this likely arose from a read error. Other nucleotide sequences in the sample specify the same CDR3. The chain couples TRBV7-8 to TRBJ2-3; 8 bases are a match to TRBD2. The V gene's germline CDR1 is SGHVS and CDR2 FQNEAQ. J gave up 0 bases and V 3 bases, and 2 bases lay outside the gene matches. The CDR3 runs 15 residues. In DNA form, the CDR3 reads TGTGCCAGCAGCTTTAGCGGGACTAGCACAGATACGCAGTATTTT. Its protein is CASSFSGTSTDTQYF.

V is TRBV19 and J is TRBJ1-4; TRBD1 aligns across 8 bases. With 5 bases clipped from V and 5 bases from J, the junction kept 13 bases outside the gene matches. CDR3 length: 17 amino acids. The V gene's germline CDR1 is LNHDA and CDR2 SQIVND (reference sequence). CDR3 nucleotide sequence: TGTGCCAGTAGTCAAACCCGGGGGGACAGGCGGAATGAAAAACTGTTTTTT. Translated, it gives CASSQTRGDRRNEKLFF.

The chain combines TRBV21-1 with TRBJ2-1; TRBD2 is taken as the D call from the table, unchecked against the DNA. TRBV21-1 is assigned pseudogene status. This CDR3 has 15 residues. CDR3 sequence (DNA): TGTGCCAGCACCCCAACTAGCGGCCCCTACAATGAGCAGTTCTTC. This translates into CASTPTSGPYNEQFF.

The CDR3 DNA reads as TGTGCCAGCAGCTTATCTCTAGCGGGAGTGGAGACCCAGTACTTC. Translated: CASSLSLAGVETQYF. This chain uses TRBV11-2 with TRBJ2-5; 10 nucleotides match TRBD2. Germline assignment: CDR1 SGHAT and CDR2 FQNNGV. The CDR3 runs to 15 residues. With 2 bases clipped from V and 5 bases from J, the junction kept 5 bases outside the gene matches.

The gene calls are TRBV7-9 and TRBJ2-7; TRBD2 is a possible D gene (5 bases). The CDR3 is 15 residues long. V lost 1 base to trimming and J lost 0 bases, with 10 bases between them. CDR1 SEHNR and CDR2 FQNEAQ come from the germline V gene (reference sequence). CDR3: CASSLGGWYSYEQYF. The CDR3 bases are TGTGCCAGCAGCTTAGGCGGGTGGTACTCCTACGAGCAGTACTTC. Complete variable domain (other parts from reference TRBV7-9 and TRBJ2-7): DTGVSQNPRHKITKRGQNVTFRCDPISEHNRLYWYRQTLGQGPEFLTYFQNEAQLEKSRLLSDRFSAERPKGSFSTLEIQRTEQGDSAMYLCASSLGGWYSYEQYFGPGTRLTVT.

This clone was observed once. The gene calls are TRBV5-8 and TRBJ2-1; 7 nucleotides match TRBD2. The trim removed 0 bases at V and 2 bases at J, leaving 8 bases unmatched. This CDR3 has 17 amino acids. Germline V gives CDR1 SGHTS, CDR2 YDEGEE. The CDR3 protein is CASSLAVDSGPYNEQFF. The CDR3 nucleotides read TGTGCCAGCAGCTTGGCGGTTGATAGCGGGCCCTACAATGAGCAGTTCTTC.

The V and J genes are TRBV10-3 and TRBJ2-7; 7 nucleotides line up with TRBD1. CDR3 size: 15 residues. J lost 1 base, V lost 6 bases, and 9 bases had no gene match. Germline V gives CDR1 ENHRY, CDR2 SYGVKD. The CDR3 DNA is TGTGCCATCAGCGCCGACAGGGCTTTATCCTACGAGCAGTACTTC. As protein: CAISADRALSYEQYF.

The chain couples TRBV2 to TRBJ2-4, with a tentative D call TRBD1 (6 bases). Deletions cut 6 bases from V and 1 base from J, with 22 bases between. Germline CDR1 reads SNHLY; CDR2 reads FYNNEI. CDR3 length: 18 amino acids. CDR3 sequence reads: CASSGAQGLFSAKNIQYF. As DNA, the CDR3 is TGTGCCAGCAGCGGGGCACAGGGCTTGTTTTCGGCCAAAAACATTCAGTACTTC.

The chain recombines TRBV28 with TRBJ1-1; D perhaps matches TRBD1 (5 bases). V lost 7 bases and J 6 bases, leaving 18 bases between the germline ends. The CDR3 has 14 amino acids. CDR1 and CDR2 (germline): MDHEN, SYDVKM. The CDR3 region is CASTSGGKHSEAFF. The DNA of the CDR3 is TGTGCCAGCACCTCGGGGGGGAAACACTCTGAAGCTTTCTTT. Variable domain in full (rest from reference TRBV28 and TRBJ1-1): DVKVTQSSRYLVKRTGEKVFLECVQDMDHENMFWYRQDPGLGLRLIYFSYDVKMKEKGDIPEGYSVSREKKERFSLILESASTNQTSMYLCASTSGGKHSEAFFGQGTRLTVV.

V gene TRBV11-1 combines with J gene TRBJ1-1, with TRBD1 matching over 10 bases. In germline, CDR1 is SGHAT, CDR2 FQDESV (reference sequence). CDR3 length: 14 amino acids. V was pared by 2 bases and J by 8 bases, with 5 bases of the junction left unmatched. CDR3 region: CASSLPQGQGEAFF. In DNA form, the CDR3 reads TGTGCCAGCAGCTTACCTCAGGGACAGGGGGAAGCTTTCTTT.

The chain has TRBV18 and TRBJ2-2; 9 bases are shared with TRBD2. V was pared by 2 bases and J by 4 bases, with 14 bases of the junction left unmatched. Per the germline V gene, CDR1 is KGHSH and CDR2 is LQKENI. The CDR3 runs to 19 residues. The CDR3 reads CASSPESPRLAGPTGELFF. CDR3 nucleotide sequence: TGTGCCAGCTCACCAGAGTCCCCGAGGCTAGCGGGACCCACCGGGGAGCTGTTTTTT.

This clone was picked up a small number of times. This CDR3 reads CASSLMPGAGEAFF. The CDR3 nucleotides are TGTGCCAGCAGTCTCATGCCAGGGGCCGGTGAAGCTTTCTTT. The rearrangement uses TRBV27 and TRBJ1-1; tentative D call: TRBD1 (6 bases). The CDR3 has 14 amino acids. CDR1 and CDR2 from the germline V gene are MNHEY and SMNVEV (reference sequence). Trimming took off 5 bases at V and 7 bases at J, with 17 bases between the two ends.

The CDR3: CAWSMKDPGQPQHF. The CDR3 coding sequence is TGTGCCTGGAGTATGAAGGACCCCGGCCAGCCCCAGCATTTT. V gene TRBV30 combines with J gene TRBJ1-5; D gene uncertain. Looked up from germline, CDR1 is GTSNPN and CDR2 is SVGIG (reference sequence). Trimming shortened V by 2 bases and J by 7 bases, and 15 bases separated the two germline ends. The CDR3 sequence is 14 residues long.

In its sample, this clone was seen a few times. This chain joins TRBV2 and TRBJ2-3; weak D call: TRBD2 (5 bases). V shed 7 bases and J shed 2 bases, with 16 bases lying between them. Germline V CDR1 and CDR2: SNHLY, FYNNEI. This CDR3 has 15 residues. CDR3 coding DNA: TGTGCCAGCACCCTCTTAGCTAGCCTCACAGATACGCAGTATTTT. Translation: CASTLLASLTDTQYF.

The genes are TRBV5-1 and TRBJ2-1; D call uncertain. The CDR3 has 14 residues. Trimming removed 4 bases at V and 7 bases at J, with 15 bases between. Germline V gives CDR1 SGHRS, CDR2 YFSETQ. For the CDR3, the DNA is TGCGCCAGCAGCCTCGATTCTTCTAGAAATGAGCAGTTCTTC. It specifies CASSLDSSRNEQFF.

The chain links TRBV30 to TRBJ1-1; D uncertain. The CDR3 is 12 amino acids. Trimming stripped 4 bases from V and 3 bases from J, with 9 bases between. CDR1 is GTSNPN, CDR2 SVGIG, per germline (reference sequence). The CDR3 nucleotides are TGTGCCTGGAAGTCGGCCGACACTGAAGCTTTCTTT. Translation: CAWKSADTEAFF.

The CDR3 region is CASMVGRARADTQYF. The CDR3 DNA sequence: TGCGCCAGCATGGTCGGGAGGGCCAGGGCAGATACGCAGTATTTT. The chain carries TRBV4-1 and TRBJ2-3; the match to TRBD2 covers 8 bases. In germline, CDR1 is MGHRA, CDR2 YSYEKL. The CDR3 loop spans 15 amino acids. V dropped 7 bases and J dropped 4; count of bases not matched to a gene: 10.

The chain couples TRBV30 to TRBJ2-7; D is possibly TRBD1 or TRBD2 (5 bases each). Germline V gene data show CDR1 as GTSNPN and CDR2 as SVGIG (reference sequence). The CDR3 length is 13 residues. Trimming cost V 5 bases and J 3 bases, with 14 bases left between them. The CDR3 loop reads CAWERGTSYEQYF. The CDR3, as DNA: TGTGCCTGGGAAAGGGGAACTAGCTACGAGCAGTACTTC.

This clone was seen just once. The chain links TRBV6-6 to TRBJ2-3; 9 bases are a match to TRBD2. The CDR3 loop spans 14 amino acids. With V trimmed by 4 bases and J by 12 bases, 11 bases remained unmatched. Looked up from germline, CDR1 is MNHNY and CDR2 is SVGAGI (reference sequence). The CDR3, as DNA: TGTGCCAGCAGTTTAGAGCGGGAGGCTGGGGTTCAGTATTTT. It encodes CASSLEREAGVQYF.

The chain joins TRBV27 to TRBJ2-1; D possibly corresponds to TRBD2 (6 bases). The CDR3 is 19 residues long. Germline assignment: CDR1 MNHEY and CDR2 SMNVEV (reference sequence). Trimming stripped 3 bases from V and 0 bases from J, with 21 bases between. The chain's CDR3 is CASSFGGTSLESSYNEQFF. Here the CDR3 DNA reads TGTGCCAGCAGTTTCGGTGGAACTAGCCTTGAAAGCTCCTACAATGAGCAGTTCTTC.